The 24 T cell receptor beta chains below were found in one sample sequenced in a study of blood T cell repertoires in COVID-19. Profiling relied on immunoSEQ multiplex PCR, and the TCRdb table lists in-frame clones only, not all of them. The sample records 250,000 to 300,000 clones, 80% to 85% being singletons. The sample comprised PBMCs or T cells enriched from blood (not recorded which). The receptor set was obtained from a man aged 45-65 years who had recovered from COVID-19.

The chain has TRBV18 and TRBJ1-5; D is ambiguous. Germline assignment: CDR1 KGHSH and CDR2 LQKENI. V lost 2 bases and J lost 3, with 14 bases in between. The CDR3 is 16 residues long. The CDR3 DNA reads TGTGCCAGCTCACCATCAGGTCCTAATTCCAATCAGCCCCAGCATTTT. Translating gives CASSPSGPNSNQPQHF.

CDR3 DNA sequence: TGTGCCAGCAGCTTAGGGGGACAGACGAACTATGGCTACACCTTC. Translating it yields CASSLGGQTNYGYTF. The chain joins TRBV11-3 to TRBJ1-2; 7 bases agree with TRBD1. The CDR3 is 15 amino acids. Germline CDR1 reads SGHNT; CDR2 reads YENEEA. The V segment lost 1 base and the J segment 2 bases; nucleotides outside the gene matches: 4.

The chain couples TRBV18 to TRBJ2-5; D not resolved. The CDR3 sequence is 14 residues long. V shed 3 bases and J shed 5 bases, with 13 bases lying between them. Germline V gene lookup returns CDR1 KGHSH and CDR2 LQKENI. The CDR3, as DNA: TGTGCCAGCTCACCCCCGGCGACCAGGGAGACCCAGTACTTC. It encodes CASSPPATRETQYF.

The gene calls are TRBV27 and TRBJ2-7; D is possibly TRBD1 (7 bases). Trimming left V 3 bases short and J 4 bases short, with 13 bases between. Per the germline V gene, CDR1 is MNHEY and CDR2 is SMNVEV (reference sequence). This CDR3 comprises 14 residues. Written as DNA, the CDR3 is TGTGCCAGCAGTTTGCAGGGGGGCCGATACGAGCAGTACTTC. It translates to CASSLQGGRYEQYF.

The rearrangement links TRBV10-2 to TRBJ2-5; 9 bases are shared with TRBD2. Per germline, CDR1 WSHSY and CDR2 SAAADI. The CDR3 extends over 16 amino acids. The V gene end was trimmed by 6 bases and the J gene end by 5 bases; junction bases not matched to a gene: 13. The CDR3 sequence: CASRTTGTSLQETQYF. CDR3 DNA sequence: TGCGCCAGCAGAACTACCGGGACTAGCCTTCAGGAGACCCAGTACTTC.

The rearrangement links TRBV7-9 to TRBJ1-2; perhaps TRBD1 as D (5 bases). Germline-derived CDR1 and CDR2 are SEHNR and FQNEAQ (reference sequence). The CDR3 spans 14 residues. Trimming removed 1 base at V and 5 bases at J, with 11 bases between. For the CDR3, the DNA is TGTGCCAGCAGCTTAGAGACAGAAAATTATGGCTACACCTTC. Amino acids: CASSLETENYGYTF.

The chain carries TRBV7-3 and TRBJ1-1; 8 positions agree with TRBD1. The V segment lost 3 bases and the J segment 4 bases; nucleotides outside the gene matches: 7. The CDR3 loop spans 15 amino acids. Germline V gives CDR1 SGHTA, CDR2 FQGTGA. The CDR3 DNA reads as TGTGCCAGCAGCTTGACCGGGACAGGCGGCACTGAAGCTTTCTTT. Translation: CASSLTGTGGTEAFF.

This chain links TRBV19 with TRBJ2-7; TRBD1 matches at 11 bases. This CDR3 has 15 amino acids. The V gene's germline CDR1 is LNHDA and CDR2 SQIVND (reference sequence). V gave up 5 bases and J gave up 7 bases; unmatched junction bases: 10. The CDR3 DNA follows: TGTGCCAGTAGTGAGGGACAGGGGGTCCAGGAGGAGCAGTACTTC. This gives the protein CASSEGQGVQEEQYF.

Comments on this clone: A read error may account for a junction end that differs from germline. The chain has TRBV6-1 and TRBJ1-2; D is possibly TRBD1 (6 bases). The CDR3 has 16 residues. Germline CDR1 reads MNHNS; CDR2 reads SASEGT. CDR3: CASTESRGAMNYGYTF. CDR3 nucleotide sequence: TGTGCCAGCACTGAAAGTCGGGGGGCGATGAACTATGGCTACACCTTC.

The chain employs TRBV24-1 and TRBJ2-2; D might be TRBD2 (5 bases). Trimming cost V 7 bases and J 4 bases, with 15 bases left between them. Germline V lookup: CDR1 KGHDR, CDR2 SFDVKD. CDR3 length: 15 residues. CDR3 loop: CATRSGGRGTGELFF. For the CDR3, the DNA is TGTGCCACCAGGTCCGGAGGCCGCGGCACCGGGGAGCTGTTTTTT.

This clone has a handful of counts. The CDR3 DNA follows: TGTGCCAGCAGCCAAATTCTAGCGGGGGCCTACAATGAGCAGTTCTTC. This encodes CASSQILAGAYNEQFF. V is TRBV4-2 and J is TRBJ2-1, with 10 bases identical to TRBD2. The CDR3 runs to 16 residues. Germline assignment: CDR1 LGHNA and CDR2 YNFKEQ. Losses at the gene ends were 2 bases for V and 2 bases for J; bases not matched to a gene: 3.

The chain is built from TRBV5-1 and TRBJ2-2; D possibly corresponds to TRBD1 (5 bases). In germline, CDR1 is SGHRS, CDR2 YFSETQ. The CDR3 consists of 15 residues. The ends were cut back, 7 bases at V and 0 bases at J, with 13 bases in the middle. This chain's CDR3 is CASGVGQANTGELFF. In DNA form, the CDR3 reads TGCGCCAGCGGGGTGGGGCAGGCGAACACCGGGGAGCTGTTTTTT.

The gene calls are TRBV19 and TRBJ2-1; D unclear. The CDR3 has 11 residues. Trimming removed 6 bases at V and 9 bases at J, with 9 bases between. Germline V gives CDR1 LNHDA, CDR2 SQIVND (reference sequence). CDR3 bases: TGTGCCAGTAGAGGCCGGGTTGAGCAGTTCTTC. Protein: CASRGRVEQFF.

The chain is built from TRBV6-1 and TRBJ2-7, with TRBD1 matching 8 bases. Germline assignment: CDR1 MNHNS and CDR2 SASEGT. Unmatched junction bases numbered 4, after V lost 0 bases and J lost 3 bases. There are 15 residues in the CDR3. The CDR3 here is CASSEAGTGIYEQYF. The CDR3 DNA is TGTGCCAGCAGTGAAGCGGGGACAGGAATCTACGAGCAGTACTTC.

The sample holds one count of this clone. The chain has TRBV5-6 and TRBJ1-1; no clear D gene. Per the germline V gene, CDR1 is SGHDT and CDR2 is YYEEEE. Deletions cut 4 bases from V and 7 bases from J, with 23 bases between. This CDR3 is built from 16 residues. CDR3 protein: CASSPKGGPIKNEAFF. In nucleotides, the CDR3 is TGTGCCAGCAGCCCCAAAGGTGGGCCCATCAAGAATGAAGCTTTCTTT.

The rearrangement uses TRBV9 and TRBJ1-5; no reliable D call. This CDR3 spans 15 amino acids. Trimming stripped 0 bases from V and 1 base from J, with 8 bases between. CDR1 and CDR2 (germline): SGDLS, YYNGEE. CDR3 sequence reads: CASSVDGQSNQPQHF. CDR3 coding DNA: TGTGCCAGCAGCGTAGATGGGCAGAGCAATCAGCCCCAGCATTTT.

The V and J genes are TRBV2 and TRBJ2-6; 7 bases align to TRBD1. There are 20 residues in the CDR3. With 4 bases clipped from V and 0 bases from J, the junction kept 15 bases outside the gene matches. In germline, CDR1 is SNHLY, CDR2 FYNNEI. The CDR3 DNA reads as TGTGCCAGCAGTGGGTTCAATGAGGACAGGCCCCTCTCTGGGGCCAACGTCCTGACTTTC. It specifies CASSGFNEDRPLSGANVLTF.

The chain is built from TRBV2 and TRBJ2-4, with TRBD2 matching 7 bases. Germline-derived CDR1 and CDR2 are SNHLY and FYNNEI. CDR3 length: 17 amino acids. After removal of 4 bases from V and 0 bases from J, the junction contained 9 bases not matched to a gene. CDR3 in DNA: TGTGCCAGCAGTGGCAGCCCGGGGGGTCTAGCCAAAAACATTCAGTACTTC. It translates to CASSGSPGGLAKNIQYF.

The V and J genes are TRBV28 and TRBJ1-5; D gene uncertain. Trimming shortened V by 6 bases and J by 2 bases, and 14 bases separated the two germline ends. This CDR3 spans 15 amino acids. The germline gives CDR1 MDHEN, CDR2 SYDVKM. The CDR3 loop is CASRYSREGNQPQHF. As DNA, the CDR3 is TGTGCCAGCAGGTACTCGAGGGAGGGCAATCAGCCCCAGCATTTT.

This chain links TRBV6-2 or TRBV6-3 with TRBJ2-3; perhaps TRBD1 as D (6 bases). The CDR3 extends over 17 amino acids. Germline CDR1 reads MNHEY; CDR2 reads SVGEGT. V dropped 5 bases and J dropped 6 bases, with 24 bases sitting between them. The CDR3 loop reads CASSKKGQALFGDTQYF. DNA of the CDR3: TGTGCCAGCAGTAAAAAGGGACAAGCCCTGTTCGGGGATACGCAGTATTTT.

The DNA for the CDR3 is TGTGCCAGCAGCAACTCATTGGACTACTCTGGAAACACCATATATTTT. As protein: CASSNSLDYSGNTIYF. V usage is TRBV5-5 and J usage is TRBJ1-3; D uncertain. CDR3 size: 16 residues. Germline V CDR1 and CDR2: SGHKS, YYEKEE (reference sequence). V was clipped by 4 bases and J by 0 bases, with 14 bases between them. Full variable domain (remainder filled in from reference TRBV5-5 and TRBJ1-3): DAGVTQSPTHLIKTRGQQVTLRCSPISGHKSVSWYQQVLGQGPQFIFQYYEKEERGRGNFPDRFSARQFPNYSSELNVNALLLGDSALYLCASSNSLDYSGNTIYFGEGSWLTVV.

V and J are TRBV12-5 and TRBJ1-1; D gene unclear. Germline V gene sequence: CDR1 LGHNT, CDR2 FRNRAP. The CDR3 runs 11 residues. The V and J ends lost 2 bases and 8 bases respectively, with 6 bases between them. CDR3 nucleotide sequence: TGTGCTAGTGGTTTGTCCAGGGAAGCTTTCTTT. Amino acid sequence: CASGLSREAFF.

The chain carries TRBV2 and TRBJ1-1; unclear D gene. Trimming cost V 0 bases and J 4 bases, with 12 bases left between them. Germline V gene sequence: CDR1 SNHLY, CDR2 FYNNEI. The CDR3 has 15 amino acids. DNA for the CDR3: TGTGCCAGCAGTGAAGCTAGGACCCGGGGCACTGAAGCTTTCTTT. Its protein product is CASSEARTRGTEAFF.

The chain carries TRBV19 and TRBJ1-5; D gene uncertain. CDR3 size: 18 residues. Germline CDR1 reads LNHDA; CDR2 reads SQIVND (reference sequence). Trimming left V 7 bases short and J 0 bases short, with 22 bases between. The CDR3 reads CASIPPAGSPYSNQPQHF. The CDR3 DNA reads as TGTGCCAGTATCCCCCCCGCGGGCAGCCCTTATAGCAATCAGCCCCAGCATTTT.